The 21 T cell receptor beta chains presented below share a single source sample, sequenced in a study of blood T cell repertoires in COVID-19. The data were produced by immunoSEQ multiplex PCR, yet TCRdb's version contains in-frame clones alone and is incomplete. The profile shows around 140,000 clones, 75% to 80% of them singletons. Sequenced sample: PBMCs or T cells enriched from blood (not recorded which). The receptors originated from a woman aged 50 to 60 who had recovered from COVID-19.

The chain recombines TRBV9 with TRBJ1-1; unclear D gene. This CDR3 has 13 residues. Trimming took off 0 bases at V and 7 bases at J, with 10 bases between the two ends. Germline V gene sequence: CDR1 SGDLS, CDR2 YYNGEE. Written as DNA, the CDR3 is TGTGCCAGCAGCGTAGTCCACCCGAGTGAAGCTTTCTTT. The encoded protein is CASSVVHPSEAFF. Full variable domain (missing parts from reference TRBV9 and TRBJ1-1): DSGVTQTPKHLITATGQRVTLRCSPRSGDLSVYWYQQSLDQGLQFLIQYYNGEERAKGNILERFSAQQFPDLHSELNLSSLELGDSALYFCASSVVHPSEAFFGQGTRLTVV.

The genes are TRBV20-1 and TRBJ2-1; 11 bases line up with TRBD2. The CDR3 is 15 amino acids. With 3 bases clipped from V and 10 bases from J, the junction kept 11 bases outside the gene matches. Germline V gene lookup returns CDR1 DFQATT and CDR2 SNEGSKA (reference sequence). In DNA, the CDR3 is TGCAGTGCTAGTGAACCGGGACTAGCGGCCCGGGAGCAGTTCTTC. Its translation: CSASEPGLAAREQFF.

The chain has TRBV18 and TRBJ1-1, with 7 bases aligning to TRBD1. CDR3 size: 14 residues. CDR1 and CDR2 (germline): KGHSH, LQKENI. With V trimmed by 5 bases and J by 4 bases, 7 bases remained unmatched. The CDR3, as DNA: TGTGCCAGCTCAACCGACAGGGTGGTCACTGAAGCTTTCTTT. This gives the protein CASSTDRVVTEAFF.

The chain recombines TRBV9 with TRBJ1-2; unclear D gene. With 0 bases removed from V and 3 bases from J, the gap between germline ends came to 15 bases. The germline gives CDR1 SGDLS, CDR2 YYNGEE. This CDR3 comprises 16 residues. This CDR3 reads CASSVASGDLDYGYTF. The CDR3 nucleotides read TGTGCCAGCAGCGTAGCTTCCGGGGATCTGGACTATGGCTACACCTTC. Full variable domain (remainder filled in from reference TRBV9 and TRBJ1-2): DSGVTQTPKHLITATGQRVTLRCSPRSGDLSVYWYQQSLDQGLQFLIQYYNGEERAKGNILERFSAQQFPDLHSELNLSSLELGDSALYFCASSVASGDLDYGYTFGSGTRLTVV.

The chain recombines TRBV5-6 with TRBJ1-3; no clear D gene. V lost 3 bases and J 0 bases, leaving 16 bases between the germline ends. The CDR3 runs to 17 residues. Germline lookup yields CDR1 SGHDT and CDR2 YYEEEE. CDR3 sequence reads: CASSSYLARYSGNTIYF. The CDR3 DNA reads TGTGCCAGCAGCTCGTACCTGGCCCGTTACTCTGGAAACACCATATATTTT.

The chain combines TRBV4-2 with TRBJ2-5; D possibly corresponds to TRBD1 (6 bases). With 4 bases removed from V and 5 bases from J, the gap between germline ends came to 8 bases. Germline V gene lookup returns CDR1 LGHNA and CDR2 YNFKEQ. CDR3 size: 12 residues. The CDR3 loop reads CASSLQGETQYF. The CDR3 DNA is TGTGCCAGCAGCCTACAGGGTGAGACCCAGTACTTC.

The genes are TRBV29-1 and TRBJ2-3, with TRBD2 identical over 7 bases. CDR1 and CDR2 (germline): SQVTM, ANQGSEA. The CDR3 totals 15 residues. With 7 bases clipped from V and 4 bases from J, the junction kept 14 bases outside the gene matches. CDR3 bases: TGCAGCGCTGCCCTGACGGGCGGGAGTTCAGATACGCAGTATTTT. It translates to CSAALTGGSSDTQYF.

The V and J genes are TRBV9 and TRBJ2-2, with TRBD2 identical over 9 bases. This CDR3 spans 16 amino acids. V trimming: 6 bases; J trimming: 7 bases; junction bases outside the gene matches: 13. CDR1 SGDLS and CDR2 YYNGEE come from the germline V gene. The CDR3 DNA sequence: TGTGCCAGCACCCTAGCGGCGCGGGGGGGCGTCGGGGAGCTGTTTTTT. It translates to CASTLAARGGVGELFF.

This chain uses TRBV6-5 with TRBJ1-1; D unclear. Trimming removed 10 bases from V and 5 bases from J, with 20 bases in between. The CDR3 has 14 amino acids. Germline loops: CDR1 MNHEY, CDR2 SVGAGI. CDR3 DNA: TGTGCCACCCTACGAGGACCTTCGGGGACTGAAGCTTTCTTT. Residues: CATLRGPSGTEAFF.

J is TRBJ2-2 and V is TRBV5-1; 7 positions match TRBD2. V lost 2 bases to trimming and J lost 4 bases; unmatched junction nucleotides: 8. The CDR3 covers 16 residues. Germline CDR1 is SGHRS and CDR2 is YFSETQ. The CDR3 DNA follows: TGCGCCAGCAGCTTAAGGCTAGCGGACCGCACCGGGGAGCTGTTTTTT. Translated, it gives CASSLRLADRTGELFF.

V and J are TRBV7-9 and TRBJ1-6; 9 bases agree with TRBD1. Germline V lookup: CDR1 SEHNR, CDR2 FQNEAQ (reference sequence). V was clipped by 8 bases and J by 7 bases; unmatched bases: 12. The CDR3 length is 16 residues. CDR3 sequence: CASSLGDRAKNSPLHF. The CDR3 nucleotides read TGTGCCAGCTCCTTGGGGGACAGGGCGAAAAATTCACCCCTCCACTTT.

This chain links TRBV2 with TRBJ2-7; TRBD1 matches 9 bases. Trimming removed 6 bases from V and 3 bases from J; junction bases left unmatched: 9. CDR1 and CDR2 from the germline V gene are SNHLY and FYNNEI. This CDR3 region has 15 residues. Here the CDR3 reads CASSPIRQGGYEQYF. The CDR3 DNA reads as TGTGCCAGCAGCCCCATCCGACAGGGGGGCTACGAGCAGTACTTC.

The chain couples TRBV27 to TRBJ2-2, with D possibly matching TRBD2 (6 bases). The germline V gene has CDR1 MNHEY and CDR2 SMNVEV (reference sequence). The CDR3 is 15 residues long. The V and J ends lost 2 bases and 4 bases respectively, with 11 bases between them. The CDR3 coding sequence is TGTGCCAGCAGTTTAAGTGGGGGAGGCACCGGGGAGCTGTTTTTT. Its translation is CASSLSGGGTGELFF.

This clone was detected only once. The rearrangement links TRBV7-2 to TRBJ2-1, with TRBD2 identical over 7 bases. The CDR3 loop spans 13 amino acids. The V and J ends lost 9 bases and 4 bases, in that order; junction bases with no gene match: 6. Germline lookup yields CDR1 SGHTA and CDR2 FQGNSA. The CDR3: CAREMGLYNEQFF. Written as DNA, the CDR3 is TGTGCCAGGGAGATGGGACTATACAATGAGCAGTTCTTC.

The chain has TRBV28 and TRBJ1-4; no clear D gene. This CDR3 has 11 amino acids. Trimming pared 5 bases from V and 4 bases from J, leaving 2 bases between. From germline, CDR1 is MDHEN and CDR2 SYDVKM. The DNA of the CDR3 is TGTGCCAGCAGTCGTAATGAAAAACTGTTTTTT. Its translation: CASSRNEKLFF.

The genes are TRBV13 and TRBJ2-5, with D tentatively TRBD1 (6 bases). The germline gives CDR1 PRHDT, CDR2 FYEKMQ (reference sequence). Trimming cost V 5 bases and J 5 bases, with 12 bases left between them. The CDR3 is 13 amino acids. CDR3 amino acids: CASSPNRDETQYF. DNA of the CDR3: TGTGCCAGCAGCCCTAACAGGGACGAGACCCAGTACTTC.

The V call is TRBV19, the J call TRBJ1-5, with D perhaps matching TRBD1 (6 bases). V lost 3 bases, J lost 7 bases, and 13 bases lay in between. Per the germline V gene, CDR1 is LNHDA and CDR2 is SQIVND (reference sequence). This CDR3 is built from 14 residues. CDR3 sequence reads: CASSMGGAGQPQHF. CDR3 nucleotide sequence: TGTGCCAGTAGTATGGGGGGGGCAGGGCAGCCCCAGCATTTT. Based on the CDR3 plus reference TRBV19 and TRBJ1-5, the full variable domain is DGGITQSPKYLFRKEGQNVTLSCEQNLNHDAMYWYRQDPGQGLRLIYYSQIVNDFQKGDIAEGYSVSREKKESFPLTVTSAQKNPTAFYLCASSMGGAGQPQHFGDGTRLSIL.

This clone was found once. The CDR3 DNA reads TGTGCCAGCAGCTCCGGGACTAGTGGTACGCAGTATTTT. This codes for CASSSGTSGTQYF. The chain recombines TRBV5-6 with TRBJ2-3; TRBD2 agrees at 8 bases. V shed 3 bases, J shed 8 bases, and the junction held 5 bases outside the gene matches. This CDR3 is built from 13 residues. Germline assignment: CDR1 SGHDT and CDR2 YYEEEE.

The chain couples TRBV9 to TRBJ2-7, with TRBD1 matching 9 bases. This CDR3 has 12 amino acids. CDR1 and CDR2 (germline): SGDLS, YYNGEE. In nucleotides, the CDR3 is TGTGAAGGGACAGGGCATTCCTACGAGCAGTACTTC. The encoded protein is CEGTGHSYEQYF. The full variable domain, with the rest looked up from reference TRBV9 and TRBJ2-7, is DSGVTQTPKHLITATGQRVTLRCSPRSGDLSVYWYQQSLDQGLQFLIQYYNGEERAKGNILERFSAQQFPDLHSELNLSSLELGDSALYFCEGTGHSYEQYFGPGTRLTVT.

V is TRBV2 and J is TRBJ1-2, with 7 bases aligning to TRBD1. Losses at the gene ends were 8 bases for V and 5 bases for J; bases not matched to a gene: 2. The CDR3 spans 11 residues. Germline values: CDR1 SNHLY, CDR2 FYNNEI. CDR3 nucleotides: TGTGCCAGCCGGGACAGTTATGGCTACACCTTC. It specifies CASRDSYGYTF.

V usage is TRBV19 and J usage is TRBJ1-2, with D perhaps matching TRBD1 (6 bases). The CDR3 covers 14 residues. Trimming took off 6 bases at V and 9 bases at J, with 20 bases between the two ends. Germline CDR1 and CDR2: LNHDA and SQIVND (reference sequence). CDR3 residues: CASSAGGGAYSYTF. DNA for the CDR3: TGTGCCAGTAGCGCGGGGGGCGGTGCTTACAGCTACACCTTC.